These 22 T cell receptor beta chains came from one sample sequenced in a study of cytomegalovirus exposure and HLA in healthy donors. PCR amplification relied on 60 Vbeta primers (plus 13 Jbeta primers). Measured with immunoSEQ multiplex PCR; TCRdb has only the in-frame clones, and not every one. The data show about 280,000 clones, about 90% seen once. Sequencing used PBMCs. The receptors originated from a woman aged 18-29 years in good health and CMV-seronegative.

Remarks on this clone: The junction shows a germline mismatch at one end, possibly a read error. The V gene is TRBV29-1, the J gene TRBJ2-3, with 7 positions matching TRBD1. Germline V gene data show CDR1 as SQVTM and CDR2 as ANQGSEA. CDR3 size: 10 residues. CDR3 sequence reads: CSFDLGTEYF. The CDR3 nucleotides read TGCAGCTTTGATCTCGGGACAGAGTATTTT.

The rearrangement links TRBV29-1 to TRBJ1-2; D is unclear. Trimming took off 4 bases at V and 4 bases at J, with 13 bases between the two ends. Per germline, CDR1 SQVTM and CDR2 ANQGSEA. The CDR3 is made up of 13 amino acids. The CDR3 spells CSVAQGSGYGYTF. CDR3 coding DNA: TGCAGCGTTGCGCAAGGGAGTGGCTATGGCTACACCTTC.

V and J are TRBV10-3 and TRBJ2-2; maybe TRBD2 (7 bases). CDR1 is ENHRY, CDR2 SYGVKD, per germline. Deletions cut 8 bases from V and 5 bases from J, with 15 bases between. The CDR3 is made up of 14 amino acids. CDR3 residues: CAIPGGPGTGELFF. The CDR3 DNA is TGTGCCATCCCCGGGGGGCCGGGAACCGGGGAGCTGTTTTTT.

The J gene is TRBJ2-5, the V gene TRBV5-6; a possible D gene is TRBD1 (6 bases). Germline V lookup: CDR1 SGHDT, CDR2 YYEEEE. The V gene lost 0 bases and the J gene lost 2 bases, with 14 bases spanning the gap. The CDR3 covers 16 residues. CDR3 in DNA: TGTGCCAGCAGCTTGGTGAACAGGGTCGCTCAAGAGACCCAGTACTTC. Translation: CASSLVNRVAQETQYF.

The chain joins TRBV2 to TRBJ1-4, with 7 bases matching TRBD1. Germline CDR1 SNHLY, CDR2 FYNNEI. CDR3 length: 14 amino acids. With 5 bases clipped from V and 8 bases from J, the junction kept 8 bases outside the gene matches. The chain's CDR3 is CASSTGTESEKLFF. The CDR3, as DNA: TGTGCCAGCAGTACCGGGACAGAGAGCGAAAAACTGTTTTTT.

The chain carries TRBV18 and TRBJ2-1; 10 positions match TRBD1. CDR3 length: 15 residues. The V and J ends lost 3 bases and 8 bases, in that order; junction bases with no gene match: 7. Germline loops: CDR1 KGHSH, CDR2 LQKENI. DNA of the CDR3: TGTGCCAGCTCACCGCCGGGACAGGGGATTTATGAGCAGTTCTTC. This sequence encodes CASSPPGQGIYEQFF. The full variable domain, rest sourced from reference TRBV18 and TRBJ2-1, is NAGVMQNPRHLVRRRGQEARLRCSPMKGHSHVYWYRQLPEEGLKFMVYLQKENIIDESGMPKERFSAEFPKEGPSILRIQQVVRGDSAAYFCASSPPGQGIYEQFFGPGTRLTVL.

The chain links TRBV5-1 to TRBJ2-3, with D possibly being TRBD1 (5 bases). CDR3 length: 13 amino acids. Germline lookup yields CDR1 SGHRS and CDR2 YFSETQ. V was shortened by 2 bases and J by 1 base, with 5 bases between the two germline ends. As DNA, the CDR3 is TGCGCCAGCAGCTTAGGGGGCACAGATACGCAGTATTTT. Amino acids: CASSLGGTDTQYF.

Written as DNA, the CDR3 is TGTGCCAGTGGACAGGGGAGCTCCTACGAGCAGTACTTC. Protein sequence: CASGQGSSYEQYF. The chain recombines TRBV6-1 with TRBJ2-7, with 9 bases that match TRBD1. V was pared by 9 bases and J by 0 bases, with 3 bases of the junction left unmatched. Germline CDR1 and CDR2: MNHNS and SASEGT. The CDR3 contains 13 residues.

The chain employs TRBV2 and TRBJ1-5, with D possibly TRBD1 on 5 matching bases. Between the trimmed V and J ends, which lost 1 base and 10 bases, there was a span of 20 bases. The germline gives CDR1 SNHLY, CDR2 FYNNEI. This CDR3 has 16 amino acids. CDR3 DNA: TGTGCCAGCAGTGAAGGGTGGAGGGGCCTCGTTGAACCCCAGCATTTT. It specifies CASSEGWRGLVEPQHF.

J is TRBJ1-1 and V is TRBV30; D uncertain. Germline V gene lookup returns CDR1 GTSNPN and CDR2 SVGIG (reference sequence). The CDR3 runs to 13 residues. V lost 2 bases to trimming and J lost 1 base, with 8 bases between them. The CDR3 DNA follows: TGTGCCTGGAGTTCGAGTCAGAACACTGAAGCTTTCTTT. Translation: CAWSSSQNTEAFF.

The V and J genes are TRBV30 and TRBJ1-1; TRBD1 agrees at 10 bases. The V gene end was trimmed by 2 bases and the J gene end by 1 base; junction bases not matched to a gene: 7. CDR3 length equals 16 residues. Germline V gene sequence: CDR1 GTSNPN, CDR2 SVGIG (reference sequence). CDR3 coding DNA: TGTGCCTGGAGTTCAGACAGGGGGCGGACGAACACTGAAGCTTTCTTT. Translation gives CAWSSDRGRTNTEAFF.

This chain links TRBV9 with TRBJ2-1; 9 positions agree with TRBD2. The CDR3 loop spans 16 amino acids. Germline lookup yields CDR1 SGDLS and CDR2 YYNGEE. The V segment lost 3 bases and the J segment 7 bases; nucleotides outside the gene matches: 11. CDR3 bases: TGTGCCAGCAGCGGTCACCCTAGCGGGACTTCGAATGAGCAGTTCTTC. As protein: CASSGHPSGTSNEQFF.

The sample holds a few counts of this clone. V and J are TRBV5-6 and TRBJ2-7; D gene uncertain. Trimming removed 4 bases from V and 3 bases from J, with 11 bases in between. Germline-derived CDR1 and CDR2 are SGHDT and YYEEEE. This CDR3 is built from 13 residues. CDR3 region: CASSSAVNYEQYF. The CDR3 DNA reads TGTGCCAGCAGCAGCGCGGTCAACTACGAGCAGTACTTC.

J is TRBJ2-3 and V is TRBV10-3; 9 bases align to TRBD2. The CDR3 has 17 residues. Germline V gives CDR1 ENHRY, CDR2 SYGVKD. V lost 8 bases to trimming and J lost 1 base; unmatched junction nucleotides: 13. CDR3 in DNA: TGTGCCATCCGGCCGGGACTAGCAAAAAGGGGCACAGATACGCAGTATTTT. This codes for CAIRPGLAKRGTDTQYF.

The CDR3 bases are TGCGCCACCAGGAGGTGGAAGAGCTACACCTTC. It encodes CATRRWKSYTF. The rearrangement joins TRBV10-1 to TRBJ1-2; D is undetermined. The CDR3 covers 11 residues. CDR1 is WNHNN and CDR2 is SYGVQD in the germline V gene (reference sequence). V was trimmed by 10 bases and J by 9 bases, leaving 15 bases between them.

The chain is built from TRBV6-5 and TRBJ1-6, with D possibly TRBD1 on 6 matching bases. The CDR3 length is 14 residues. Germline assignment: CDR1 MNHEY and CDR2 SVGAGI. Trimming took 6 bases from V and 1 from J, leaving 7 bases between them. CDR3 coding DNA: TGTGCCAGCAGGAGGGGGTCCTATAATTCACCCCTCCACTTT. As protein: CASRRGSYNSPLHF.

This sequence joins TRBV19 and TRBJ1-5; TRBD1 is a possible D gene (6 bases). Trimming shortened V by 6 bases and J by 4 bases, and 10 bases separated the two germline ends. This CDR3 spans 13 amino acids. Germline V CDR1 and CDR2: LNHDA, SQIVND (reference sequence). CDR3 DNA sequence: TGTGCCAGTAGAGTACAGGGAAATCAGCCCCAGCATTTT. It codes for CASRVQGNQPQHF.

This clone was counted a single time. As DNA, the CDR3 is TGTGCCAGCAGCGCACGACAGCCGCCGGTGGGATACGAGCAGTACTTC. Translation gives CASSARQPPVGYEQYF. The rearrangement links TRBV5-4 to TRBJ2-7; possible D gene TRBD1, 5 bases. Germline V gene sequence: CDR1 SGHNT, CDR2 YYREEE (reference sequence). The CDR3 consists of 16 residues. Deletions cut 4 bases from V and 4 bases from J, with 21 bases between.

This clone was counted between two and nine times. The chain employs TRBV7-9 and TRBJ1-4; possible D gene TRBD1, 6 bases. V lost 5 bases, J lost 5 bases, and 12 bases lay in between. Germline V gene sequence: CDR1 SEHNR, CDR2 FQNEAQ (reference sequence). The CDR3 is 14 residues long. The CDR3 sequence is CASSLTGTNEKLFF. Written as DNA, the CDR3 is TGTGCCAGCAGCCTGACAGGCACCAATGAAAAACTGTTTTTT.

This chain connects TRBV10-2 to TRBJ2-1; 10 bases map to TRBD1. This CDR3 contains 13 residues. V lost 6 bases to trimming and J lost 7 bases; unmatched junction nucleotides: 3. Germline V gene data show CDR1 as WSHSY and CDR2 as SAAADI. The CDR3 coding sequence is TGCGCCAGCAGGGACAGGGGGTGGAATGAGCAGTTCTTC. Protein product: CASRDRGWNEQFF.

The gene calls are TRBV30 and TRBJ2-5, with D unresolved. The DNA end is more similar to TRBJ2-7, so the J call may be wrong. Germline CDR1 reads GTSNPN; CDR2 reads SVGIG (reference sequence). The length of the CDR3 is 13 residues. The CDR3 nucleotides are TGTGCCTGGAGTGTACAATGGGGCTACGAGCAGTACTTC. Translation: CAWSVQWGYEQYF.

This sequence joins TRBV2 and TRBJ2-5; D remains unclear. Trimming removed 3 bases at V and 7 bases at J, with 6 bases between. CDR1 and CDR2 from the germline V gene are SNHLY and FYNNEI. The CDR3 consists of 11 residues. The CDR3 reads CASSEYGTQYF. Written as DNA, the CDR3 is TGTGCCAGCAGTGAGTACGGGACCCAGTACTTC.